The sequence of this T cell receptor beta chain was determined in a study of brain T cells in children with intractable seizures. The study, taken as a whole, reports: Pre- and post-surgery blood differed in depth, so pre-surgery absences may be undersampling.

Trimming removed 4 bases at V and 0 bases at J, with 19 bases between. The CDR3 spans 18 residues. CDR1 and CDR2 (germline): SEHNR, FQNEAQ (reference sequence). Using immunoSEQ multiplex PCR, the repertoire was profiled, and TCRdb retains in-frame clones only, with some absent. Seen here are tens of thousands of clones, 94% observed once, and the top ten hold under 8%. Notes on this clone: Its antigen is currently unknown.

Surgery cases with the highest brain T cell transcript signatures were chosen for sequencing. Here the sequenced sample was peripheral blood, taken at surgery. The clonotype was recovered from a boy between 10 and 17 years old with focal cortical dysplasia and intractable seizures. This chain uses TRBV7-9 with TRBJ1-3; no clear D. CDR3 protein: CASSSSGGRTDSGNTIYF. In nucleotides, the CDR3 is TGTGCCAGCAGCTCCAGCGGAGGGCGGACTGACTCTGGAAACACCATATATTTT. The full variable domain, with the rest looked up from reference TRBV7-9 and TRBJ1-3, is DTGVSQNPRHKITKRGQNVTFRCDPISEHNRLYWYRQTLGQGPEFLTYFQNEAQLEKSRLLSDRFSAERPKGSFSTLEIQRTEQGDSAMYLCASSSSGGRTDSGNTIYFGEGSWLTVV.